This T cell receptor beta chain was found in a study of T cells after yellow fever vaccination. Turning to the study itself: Preparation used SMART-Seq v4 Ultra Low Input for the low-cell-number fractions. Overall study results and limits: Post-booster reappearance was seen for most primary-vaccination clones (about 96% CD4, 88% CD8).

The ends were cut back, 0 bases at V and 8 bases at J, with 16 bases in the middle. The CDR3 extends over 15 amino acids. On this clonotype itself: Its target is not known.

TCRdb independently ran MiXCR on the 5' RACE reads; one entry per CDR3 protein. The sample includes some 300,000 distinct CDR3 sequences, approximately 8% of them seen just once. This chain connects TRBV12-3 or TRBV12-4 to TRBJ1-2; D may be TRBD1 (6 bases). Material: PBMCs, obtained about 49 days after the first yellow fever vaccination. The receptor was isolated from a man in his late teens or twenties who received the YFV17D yellow fever vaccine. The CDR3 is CASSLALRQVDGYTF. CDR3 coding DNA: TGTGCCAGCAGTTTAGCGCTCCGACAGGTCGACGGCTACACCTTC.